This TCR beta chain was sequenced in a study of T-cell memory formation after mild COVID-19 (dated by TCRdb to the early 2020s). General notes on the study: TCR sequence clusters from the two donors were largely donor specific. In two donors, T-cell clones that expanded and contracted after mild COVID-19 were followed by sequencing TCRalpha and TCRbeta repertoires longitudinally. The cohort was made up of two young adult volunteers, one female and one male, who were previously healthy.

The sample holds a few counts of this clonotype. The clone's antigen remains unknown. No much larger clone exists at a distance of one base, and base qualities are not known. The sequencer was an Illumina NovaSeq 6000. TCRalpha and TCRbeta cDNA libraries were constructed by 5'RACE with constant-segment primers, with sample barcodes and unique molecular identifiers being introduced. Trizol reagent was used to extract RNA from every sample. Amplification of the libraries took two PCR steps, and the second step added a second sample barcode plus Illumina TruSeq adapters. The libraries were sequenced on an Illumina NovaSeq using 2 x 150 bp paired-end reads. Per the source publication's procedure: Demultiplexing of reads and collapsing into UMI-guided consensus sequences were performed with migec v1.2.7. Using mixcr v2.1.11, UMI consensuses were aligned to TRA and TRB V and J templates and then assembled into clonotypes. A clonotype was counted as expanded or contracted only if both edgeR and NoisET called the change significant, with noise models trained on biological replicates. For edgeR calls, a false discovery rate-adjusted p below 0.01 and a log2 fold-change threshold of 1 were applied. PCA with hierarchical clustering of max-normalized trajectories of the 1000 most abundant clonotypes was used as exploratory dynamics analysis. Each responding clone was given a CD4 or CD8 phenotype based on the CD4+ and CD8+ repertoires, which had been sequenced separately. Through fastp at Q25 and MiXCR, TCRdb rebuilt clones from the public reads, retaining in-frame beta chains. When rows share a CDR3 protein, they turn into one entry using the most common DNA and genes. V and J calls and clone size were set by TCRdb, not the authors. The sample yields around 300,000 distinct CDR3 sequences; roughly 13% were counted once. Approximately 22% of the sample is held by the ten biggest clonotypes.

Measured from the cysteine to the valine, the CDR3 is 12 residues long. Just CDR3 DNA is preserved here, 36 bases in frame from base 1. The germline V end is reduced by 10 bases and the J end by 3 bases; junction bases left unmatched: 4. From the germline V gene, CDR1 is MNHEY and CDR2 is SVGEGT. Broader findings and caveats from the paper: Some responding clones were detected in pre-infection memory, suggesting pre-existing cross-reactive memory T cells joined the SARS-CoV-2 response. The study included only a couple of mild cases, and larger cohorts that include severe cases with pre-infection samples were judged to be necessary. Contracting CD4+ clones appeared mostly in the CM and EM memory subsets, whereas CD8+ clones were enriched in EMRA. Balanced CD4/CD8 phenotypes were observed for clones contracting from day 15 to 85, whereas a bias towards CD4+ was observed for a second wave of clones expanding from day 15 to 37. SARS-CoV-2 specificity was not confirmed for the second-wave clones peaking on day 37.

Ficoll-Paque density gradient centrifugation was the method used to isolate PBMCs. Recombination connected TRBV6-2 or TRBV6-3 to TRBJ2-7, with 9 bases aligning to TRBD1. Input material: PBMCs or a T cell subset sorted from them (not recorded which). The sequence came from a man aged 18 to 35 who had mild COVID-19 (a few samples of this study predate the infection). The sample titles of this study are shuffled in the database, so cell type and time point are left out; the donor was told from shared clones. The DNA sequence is TGTGCCACTACGACAGGGGGCTACGAGCAGTACGTC. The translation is CATTTGGYEQYV.